The T cell receptor (beta chain) described here comes from a study of blood T cell repertoires in COVID-19. Profiled with immunoSEQ multiplex PCR; TCRdb holds only in-frame clones, not every one. The table lists 290,000 or so clones, 86% of them singletons. Looked up from germline, CDR1 is MDHEN and CDR2 is SYDVKM. This CDR3 spans 15 amino acids. V was pared by 5 bases and J by 2 bases, with 15 bases between. This chain uses TRBV28 with TRBJ1-2; TRBD1 is a possible D gene (6 bases). The sample comprised PBMCs or T cells enriched from blood (not recorded which). The sequence came from a young woman who had recovered from COVID-19. CDR3 DNA sequence: TGTGCCAGCAGTATCCGGGACAAACGAAACTATGGCTACACCTTC. Translating gives CASSIRDKRNYGYTF.